The subject of this entry is one TCR beta chain. This specimen comes from a study of blood T cell repertoires in COVID-19. The CDR3 has 17 amino acids. J was trimmed by 4 bases and V by 2 bases; bases with no gene match: 11. The V gene's germline CDR1 is LNHNV and CDR2 YYDKDF (reference sequence). Data came from immunoSEQ multiplex PCR; TCRdb stores just in-frame clones and leaves some out. The table lists roughly 170,000 clones, less than 85% of them singletons. The chain recombines TRBV15 with TRBJ1-2, with TRBD1 matching over 9 bases. Sequenced material: peripheral blood. The TCR was taken from a human donor in a cohort sampled during active COVID-19. The CDR3 here is CATSRPRQGGFSYGYTF. CDR3 bases: TGTGCCACCAGCAGACCGAGACAGGGGGGGTTCAGCTATGGCTACACCTTC.